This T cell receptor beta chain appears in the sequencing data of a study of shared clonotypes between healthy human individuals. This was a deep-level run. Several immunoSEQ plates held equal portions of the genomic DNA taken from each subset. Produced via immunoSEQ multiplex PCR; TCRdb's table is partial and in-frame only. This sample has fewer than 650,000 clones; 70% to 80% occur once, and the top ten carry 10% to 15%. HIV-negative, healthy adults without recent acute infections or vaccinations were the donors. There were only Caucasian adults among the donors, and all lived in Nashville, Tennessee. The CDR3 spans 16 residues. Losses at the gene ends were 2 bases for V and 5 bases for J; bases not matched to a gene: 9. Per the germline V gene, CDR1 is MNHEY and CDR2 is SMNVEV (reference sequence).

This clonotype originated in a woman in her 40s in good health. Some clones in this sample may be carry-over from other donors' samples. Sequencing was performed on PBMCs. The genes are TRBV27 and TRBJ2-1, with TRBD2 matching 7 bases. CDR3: CASSLQWREINNEQFF. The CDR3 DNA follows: TGTGCCAGCAGTTTACAATGGCGGGAGATAAACAATGAGCAGTTCTTC.